Listed below are T cell receptor beta chains from one sample, sequenced in a study of CD8+ T cells in alopecia areata. Here immunoSEQ multiplex PCR was the method, and the copy in TCRdb shows in-frame clones only, minus some. The profile shows hundreds of thousands of clones, approximately 60% of them singletons. Here the sequenced sample was CD4+ T cells sorted from blood, taken at roughly week 53, from a patient treated with tofacitinib. The origin of the receptors is a human donor with alopecia areata. The CDR3 runs from the conserved cysteine through the conserved F or W. D genes are given only for firm matches. Expanded clones get a size class; other rows say once, few or many, or leave the size out.

V	size	J	D	DNA	CDR3
TRBV2	few	TRBJ1-5	NA	TGTGCCAGCACCGACCAGGGCAGCAATCAGCCCCAGCATTTT	CASTDQGSNQPQHF
TRBV25-1	NA	TRBJ1-1	NA	TGTGCCAGCAGGGACCCGGGACACCCTACTGAAGCTTTCTTT	CASRDPGHPTEAFF
TRBV19	NA	TRBJ2-1	TRBD2	TGTGCCAGTAGTACGACTAGCGGGTACAATGAGCAGTTCTTC	CASSTTSGYNEQFF
TRBV7-9	NA	TRBJ2-5	NA	TGTGCCAGCAGCTTGGGCAGGGGAGGCCAAGAGACCCAGTACTTC	CASSLGRGGQETQYF
TRBV23-1	NA	TRBJ1-2	TRBD1	TGCGCCAGCAGTCAATCGGCGGGACAGAACTATGGCTACACCTTC	CASSQSAGQNYGYTF
TRBV6-5	NA	TRBJ1-5	TRBD1	TGTGCCAGCAGACTCGGACAGGATCAGCCCCAGCATTTT	CASRLGQDQPQHF
TRBV4-1	NA	TRBJ1-6	TRBD1	TGCGCCAGCAGCCACAGAGACAGGGGGCTGTCTTATAATTCACCCCTCCACTTT	CASSHRDRGLSYNSPLHF
TRBV14	NA	TRBJ1-6	NA	TGTGCCAGCTCGCCCTTTAGGGGTTCACCCCTCCACTTT	CASSPFRGSPLHF
TRBV29-1	NA	TRBJ2-7	NA	TGCAGCGTTGAAGATCGGGCAAGTGCCCACGAGCAGTACTTC	CSVEDRASAHEQYF
TRBV5-1	NA	TRBJ1-1	NA	TGCGCCAGCAGCTTGGTTCAGGGTCTTCACACTGAAGCTTTCTTT	CASSLVQGLHTEAFF
TRBV27	NA	TRBJ1-4	NA	TGTGCCAGCAGTTTAGCAGGAACTGCAACTAATGAAAAACTGTTTTTT	CASSLAGTATNEKLFF
TRBV2	NA	TRBJ2-4	NA	TGTGCCAGCAGCGAGGACAACTCCAAAAACATTCAGTACTTC	CASSEDNSKNIQYF
TRBV29-1	NA	TRBJ1-5	NA	TGCAGCGTCGGGGGCAGCAATCAGCCCCAGCATTTT	CSVGGSNQPQHF
TRBV4-3	NA	TRBJ1-3	NA	TGCGCCAGCAGCCTAAGGGTGGGAGACACCATATATTTT	CASSLRVGDTIYF
TRBV4-1	few	TRBJ1-6	NA	TGCGCCAGCAGCCAAGTTCAGAAACTGAATAATTCACCCCTCCACTTT	CASSQVQKLNNSPLHF
TRBV30	NA	TRBJ1-1	NA	TGTGCCTGGAGTCCTATTCGCACTGAAGCTTTCTTT	CAWSPIRTEAFF
TRBV7-8	NA	TRBJ2-1	TRBD2	TGTGCCAGCAGCTCTATAGCGGGGGGGTCCTACAATGAGCAGTTCTTC	CASSSIAGGSYNEQFF